This TCR beta chain was sequenced during a study of shared clonotypes between healthy human individuals. The overall study: Contributing individuals were two females and a few males aged 18 to 49. Regarding the study as a whole: Only blood was sampled, and tissue TCR repertoires likely differ from blood ones. Rarefaction indicated that sorted-subset sequencing remained incomplete although depth was large.

The study ran the assay at deep level. Generated by immunoSEQ multiplex PCR, the TCRdb table keeps only in-frame clones and is missing some. The sample has 500,000 to 550,000 clones, 95% to 96% seen once; the top ten hold about 0.068%. A note on this clone: What it binds is unknown.

The germline CDR1 and CDR2 sequences are SGHRS and YFSETQ. CDR3 size: 15 residues. The V gene end was trimmed by 7 bases and the J gene end by 3 bases; junction bases not matched to a gene: 10. This clonotype was sampled from a woman aged 25-40 years in good health. Source material: naive CD4+ T cells sorted from blood. Stated subset: CD45RA+ positively selected. V usage is TRBV5-1 and J usage is TRBJ1-3, with 7 bases fitting TRBD1. In DNA form, the CDR3 reads TGCGCCAGCCGGGCCCACCAGGGGGATGGAAACACCATATATTTT. This gives the protein CASRAHQGDGNTIYF.